Below, 31 T cell receptor beta chains from the same sample are listed, as sequenced in a study of human T cells and chemical hapten exposure. TCRdb itself ran the RACE reads through MiXCR, one entry per CDR3 protein. The sample records some 110,000 distinct CDR3 sequences, roughly 12% being singletons. Specified time point: patch test 3, about 24 weeks after DPC sensitization. The treatment is: therapeutic diphenylcyclopropenone sensitization with weekly scalp DPC. The input for sequencing was whole blood, taken in connection with sensitization to the hapten diphenylcyclopropenone (DPC). Receptors originate from a woman aged 45-65 years with alopecia areata. Some clones in this sample may be carry-over from other donors' samples.

This clonotype was recorded many times. The CDR3 loop is CASSFSENQPQHF. The CDR3 DNA sequence: TGTGCCAGCAGCTTCTCGGAGAATCAGCCCCAGCATTTT. V gene TRBV11-2 combines with J gene TRBJ1-5; D gene ambiguous. The germline gives CDR1 SGHAT, CDR2 FQNNGV. V dropped 3 bases and J dropped 4 bases, with 7 bases sitting between them. The CDR3 has 13 residues.

The chain has TRBV21-1 and TRBJ2-3; the D call of TRBD2 is as the table states it, not checked on the DNA. TRBV21-1 is termed a pseudogene. The CDR3 totals 16 residues. The CDR3 DNA sequence: TGTGCCAGCGGATCAGGGCCCGGACGCCACACAGATACGCAGTATTTT. Translation gives CASGSGPGRHTDTQYF.

This clonotype was found a few times. The chain employs TRBV9 and TRBJ2-3; D remains ambiguous. Deletions cut 0 bases from V and 3 bases from J, with 20 bases between. The CDR3 consists of 18 residues. Germline V gives CDR1 SGDLS, CDR2 YYNGEE. The CDR3 DNA follows: TGTGCCAGCAGCGTAGAGAGTGGGCCGGAGTGGAAAACAGATACGCAGTATTTT. It is translated as CASSVESGPEWKTDTQYF. Full variable domain (missing parts from reference TRBV9 and TRBJ2-3): DSGVTQTPKHLITATGQRVTLRCSPRSGDLSVYWYQQSLDQGLQFLIQYYNGEERAKGNILERFSAQQFPDLHSELNLSSLELGDSALYFCASSVESGPEWKTDTQYFGPGTRLTVL.

This clonotype was seen a few times. The chain has TRBV6-5 and TRBJ1-1, with D maybe TRBD1 (6 bases). Germline V gene lookup returns CDR1 MNHEY and CDR2 SVGAGI. CDR3 length: 12 residues. The V gene lost 6 bases and the J gene lost 6 bases, with 11 bases spanning the gap. The CDR3 DNA reads TGTGCCAGCAGCCCCGGACAGCCTGAAGCTTTCTTT. Its translation is CASSPGQPEAFF.

The rearrangement uses TRBV25-1 and TRBJ2-7; tentative D call: TRBD2 (6 bases). The CDR3 spans 15 residues. The germline V gene encodes CDR1 MGHDK and CDR2 SYGVNS. The V and J ends lost 1 base and 6 bases respectively, with 16 bases between them. The CDR3 spells CASSESRAGGREQYF. CDR3 nucleotides: TGTGCCAGCAGTGAATCCCGAGCGGGCGGTCGCGAGCAGTACTTC.

This clonotype showed up just a few times. The CDR3 here is CSVGRVTEAFF. CDR3 DNA: TGCAGCGTTGGCAGGGTCACTGAAGCTTTCTTT. The rearrangement links TRBV29-1 to TRBJ1-1; a possible D gene is TRBD1 (5 bases). V lost 4 bases and J 4 bases, leaving 7 bases between the germline ends. In germline, CDR1 is SQVTM, CDR2 ANQGSEA. This CDR3 comprises 11 residues.

J is TRBJ2-3 and V is TRBV12-3 or TRBV12-4; D not resolved. The V and J ends lost 1 base and 1 base respectively, with 12 bases between them. The CDR3 has 16 amino acids. CDR3 loop: CASSLGPSPGTDTQYF. DNA for the CDR3: TGTGCCAGCAGTTTAGGTCCCTCCCCTGGCACAGATACGCAGTATTTT.

The table lists this clonotype with a few counts. V and J are TRBV7-6 and TRBJ2-2; either TRBD1 or TRBD2 may fit D (5 bases each). This CDR3 region has 12 residues. The V end was cut by 5 bases, the J end by 6 bases, with 7 bases between. Per the germline V gene, CDR1 is SGHVS and CDR2 is FNYEAQ. CDR3 sequence (DNA): TGTGCCAGCAGCCCGGGACCCGGGGAGCTGTTTTTT. Translation: CASSPGPGELFF. The entire variable domain, with the rest obtained from reference TRBV7-6 and TRBJ2-2, is as follows: GAGVSQSPRYKVTKRGQDVALRCDPISGHVSLYWYRQALGQGPEFLTYFNYEAQQDKSGLPNDRFSAERPEGSISTLTIQRTEQRDSAMYRCASSPGPGELFFGEGSRLTVL.

V is TRBV12-3 or TRBV12-4 and J is TRBJ1-2; unclear D gene. There are 13 residues in the CDR3. V gave up 2 bases and J gave up 7 bases, with 11 bases separating them. The CDR3 loop is CASSLTVETGYTF. The CDR3 region has the DNA TGTGCCAGCAGTTTAACCGTCGAGACTGGCTACACCTTC.

About this clonotype itself: With a much larger clone just one base away, this may be a read error. This chain joins TRBV9 and TRBJ1-2; D uncertain. The CDR3 consists of 13 residues. Per germline, CDR1 SGDLS and CDR2 YYNGEE. V gave up 4 bases and J gave up 6 bases, with 13 bases separating them. The CDR3 DNA sequence: TGTGCCAGCAGCCTAAACGGCCAAGATGGCTACACCTTC. Its protein product is CASSLNGQDGYTF.

The chain combines TRBV23-1 with TRBJ2-3; 7 bases align to TRBD1. Being an ORF, TRBV23-1 has a function that is uncertain. V trimming: 3 bases; J trimming: 2 bases; junction bases outside the gene matches: 5. The CDR3 runs to 15 residues. The CDR3 protein is CASSHRQGYTDTQYF. CDR3 DNA: TGCGCCAGCAGTCACCGACAGGGTTACACAGATACGCAGTATTTT.

The chain joins TRBV20-1 to TRBJ1-5; 7 nucleotides line up with TRBD1. The CDR3 consists of 13 residues. V was clipped by 1 base and J by 7 bases; unmatched bases: 4. The germline V gene has CDR1 DFQATT and CDR2 SNEGSKA (reference sequence). The CDR3 spells CSARGQGGQPQHF. DNA of the CDR3: TGCAGTGCTAGAGGACAGGGTGGACAGCCCCAGCATTTT.

This clonotype was picked up many times. The V gene is TRBV6-5, the J gene TRBJ1-2; possibly TRBD1 for D (6 bases). Germline values: CDR1 MNHEY, CDR2 SVGAGI. V lost 4 bases to trimming and J lost 3 bases, with 15 bases between them. This CDR3 is 15 amino acids long. The CDR3 nucleotides are TGTGCCAGCAGTTCCCGCAGGGGCATAGACTATGGCTACACCTTC. Translated, it gives CASSSRRGIDYGYTF.

This clonotype was counted at least ten times. The chain uses TRBV24-1 and TRBJ2-2; perhaps TRBD1 as D (6 bases). V lost 5 bases and J lost 2, with 11 bases in between. The CDR3 contains 15 residues. Per the germline V gene, CDR1 is KGHDR and CDR2 is SFDVKD. The DNA of the CDR3 is TGTGCCACCAGTGCCCAGGACAGAAACACCGGGGAGCTGTTTTTT. It codes for CATSAQDRNTGELFF.

The table lists this clonotype with many counts. The chain is built from TRBV7-9 and TRBJ1-1; no definite D call. V dropped 0 bases and J dropped 3 bases, with 8 bases sitting between them. CDR3 size: 14 residues. In germline, CDR1 is SEHNR, CDR2 FQNEAQ (reference sequence). The CDR3 DNA sequence: TGTGCCAGCAGCTTAGCAGCAGGAGACACTGAAGCTTTCTTT. This encodes CASSLAAGDTEAFF.

This clonotype was counted only a few times. The rearrangement joins TRBV2 to TRBJ1-4, with TRBD1 identical over 12 bases. The ends lost 7 bases at V and 10 bases at J; junction bases unmatched: 4. CDR3 length: 13 amino acids. Germline-derived CDR1 and CDR2 are SNHLY and FYNNEI. The CDR3 coding sequence is TGTGCCAGCACCGGGACAGGGGGCGTAAAACTGTTTTTT. It codes for CASTGTGGVKLFF.

The chain employs TRBV7-9 and TRBJ2-7; TRBD1 aligns across 8 bases. Germline trimming cut 1 base from V and 2 bases from J; bases unmatched to any gene: 4. CDR1 is SEHNR and CDR2 is FQNEAQ in the germline V gene (reference sequence). This CDR3 is built from 15 residues. CDR3 sequence: CASSLVDRETYEQYF. The CDR3 DNA sequence: TGTGCCAGCAGCTTAGTGGACAGGGAAACCTACGAGCAGTACTTC.

The CDR3 DNA is TGCGCCAGCCCCCTCCAGGGAACTAATGAAAAACTGTTTTTT. This gives the protein CASPLQGTNEKLFF. The gene calls are TRBV23-1 and TRBJ1-4; TRBD1 might be the D (5 bases). TRBV23-1 is known as an ORF, though its function is uncertain. The CDR3 has 14 residues. V dropped 8 bases and J dropped 1 base, with 11 bases sitting between them.

This clonotype was observed a handful of times. The chain joins TRBV29-1 to TRBJ1-5; D may be TRBD1 (6 bases). Germline loops: CDR1 SQVTM, CDR2 ANQGSEA. CDR3 length: 14 residues. Trimming stripped 3 bases from V and 2 bases from J, with 11 bases between. For the CDR3, the DNA is TGCAGCGTTGAGTTGGGGGCGGGCAATCAGCCCCAGCATTTT. Residues: CSVELGAGNQPQHF.

This clonotype has at least ten counts. This sequence joins TRBV12-3 or TRBV12-4 and TRBJ1-4; D unclear. V was pared by 3 bases and J by 5 bases, with 4 bases between. The CDR3 extends over 12 amino acids. The CDR3 sequence is CASSFANEKLFF. The CDR3 DNA is TGTGCCAGCAGTTTTGCGAATGAAAAACTGTTTTTT.

V and J are TRBV12-3 or TRBV12-4 and TRBJ2-3; D call uncertain. This CDR3 is built from 17 residues. The V end lost 2 bases, the J end lost 4 bases, and 19 bases lay between the germline ends. CDR3 protein: CASSLFPFTGSPDTQYF. DNA of the CDR3: TGTGCCAGCAGTTTATTCCCTTTTACGGGTAGCCCAGATACGCAGTATTTT.

The gene calls are TRBV9 and TRBJ2-6; 8 bases are a match to TRBD1. After removal of 3 bases from V and 4 bases from J, the junction contained 12 bases not matched to a gene. The germline CDR1 and CDR2 sequences are SGDLS and YYNGEE. CDR3 length: 18 amino acids. CDR3 sequence (DNA): TGTGCCAGCAGCGCCTCAGGGGGCGCATTGCAAGGGGCCAACGTCCTGACTTTC. It specifies CASSASGGALQGANVLTF.

The chain carries TRBV4-2 and TRBJ2-7; no definite D call. This CDR3 region has 13 residues. Trimming pared 1 base from V and 2 bases from J, leaving 6 bases between. From germline, CDR1 is LGHNA and CDR2 YNFKEQ. The CDR3 spells CASSQGPAYEQYF. CDR3 sequence (DNA): TGTGCCAGCAGCCAAGGACCAGCCTACGAGCAGTACTTC.

V gene TRBV28 combines with J gene TRBJ2-1; D is tentatively TRBD1 or TRBD2 (6 bases each). CDR1 is MDHEN and CDR2 is SYDVKM in the germline V gene. V was pared by 3 bases and J by 3 bases, with 15 bases between. This CDR3 has 16 amino acids. CDR3 residues: CASSLGSGAYYNEQFF. CDR3 nucleotides: TGTGCCAGCAGTTTGGGTTCGGGGGCCTACTACAATGAGCAGTTCTTC.

This clonotype was recorded a few times. V gene TRBV2 combines with J gene TRBJ1-2; 7 bases fit TRBD1. Germline V gene data show CDR1 as SNHLY and CDR2 as FYNNEI. J gave up 4 bases and V 0 bases, and 8 bases lay outside the gene matches. The CDR3 length is 16 residues. CDR3 amino acids: CASSEARQGVVYGYTF. DNA for the CDR3: TGTGCCAGCAGTGAAGCTAGGCAGGGGGTCGTCTATGGCTACACCTTC.

This chain connects TRBV4-3 to TRBJ1-3, with a weak D call TRBD1 (5 bases). V was cut by 0 bases and J by 0 bases, with 12 bases left in between. Germline V gene data show CDR1 as LGHNA and CDR2 as YSLEER. This CDR3 has 17 residues. CDR3 protein: CASSQDPQDYSGNTIYF. DNA of the CDR3: TGCGCCAGCAGCCAAGATCCACAGGACTACTCTGGAAACACCATATATTTT.

The chain couples TRBV6-5 to TRBJ2-7; the D call may be TRBD1 or TRBD2 (7 bases each). V shed 5 bases and J shed 4 bases, with 12 bases lying between them. Germline V gene sequence: CDR1 MNHEY, CDR2 SVGAGI. This CDR3 has 13 amino acids. DNA for the CDR3: TGTGCCAGCAGTGGGAGGGGGCATTACGAGCAGTACTTC. It specifies CASSGRGHYEQYF.

This clonotype was counted between two and nine times. The rearrangement uses TRBV7-8 and TRBJ2-7; a possible D gene is TRBD1 (5 bases). V was shortened by 5 bases and J by 3 bases, with 11 bases between the two germline ends. Looked up from germline, CDR1 is SGHVS and CDR2 is FQNEAQ. The CDR3 consists of 13 residues. CDR3 in amino acids: CASSLDSFYEQYF. The DNA of the CDR3 is TGTGCCAGCAGCCTCGACAGTTTCTACGAGCAGTACTTC.

This clonotype has ten or more counts. V gene TRBV2 combines with J gene TRBJ2-1; 9 bases are shared with TRBD2. The CDR3 length is 16 residues. The V and J ends lost 8 bases and 0 bases, in that order; junction bases with no gene match: 8. In germline, CDR1 is SNHLY, CDR2 FYNNEI. The CDR3 DNA sequence: TGTGCCAGCTCCGGTAGCGGGGGTCCCTCCTACAATGAGCAGTTCTTC. Translating gives CASSGSGGPSYNEQFF.

This clonotype has just a few counts. The genes are TRBV6-5 and TRBJ1-2, with 8 bases aligning to TRBD1. Germline V lookup: CDR1 MNHEY, CDR2 SVGAGI. CDR3 length equals 14 residues. V lost 6 bases to trimming and J lost 2 bases; unmatched junction nucleotides: 5. Written as DNA, the CDR3 is TGTGCCAGCAGGGAGACAGGGGTAAACTATGGCTACACCTTC. Its protein product is CASRETGVNYGYTF.

This clonotype was seen many times. The rearrangement links TRBV7-2 to TRBJ1-6; tentatively, D is TRBD1 (6 bases). Between the trimmed V and J ends, which lost 3 bases and 5 bases, there was a span of 14 bases. This CDR3 contains 16 residues. Germline CDR1 SGHTA, CDR2 FQGNSA. The DNA for the CDR3 is TGTGCCAGCAGCTTGCTAGGGGGTGGAAATAATTCACCCCTCCACTTT. Protein product: CASSLLGGGNNSPLHF. The entire variable domain, with the rest obtained from reference TRBV7-2 and TRBJ1-6, is as follows: GAGVSQSPSNKVTEKGKDVELRCDPISGHTALYWYRQSLGQGLEFLIYFQGNSAPDKSGLPSDRFSAERTGGSVSTLTIQRTQQEDSAVYLCASSLLGGGNNSPLHFGNGTRLTVT.